This entry lists 29 T cell receptor beta chains sequenced from one sample in a study of glioma-infiltrating T cells. Amplification of TCR alpha and beta CDR3 regions from RNA used iRepertoire nested multiplex PCR. TCRdb called the multiplex PCR reads again in MiXCR, with one record for every CDR3 protein. The sample yields some 180,000 distinct CDR3 sequences, 32% seen once. Sequencing was done on a sample of glioma tissue, nonneoplastic brain tissue, or PBMCs (not recorded which). These receptors were obtained from a human donor with low-grade glioma or glioblastoma, undergoing nonglioma brain surgery, or in good health (not recorded which).

There are many counts of this clonotype. The chain employs TRBV12-3 or TRBV12-4 and TRBJ2-3; tentatively, D is TRBD1 (5 bases). Trimming removed 4 bases from V and 6 bases from J, with 11 bases in between. The CDR3 is 13 residues long. CDR3 sequence reads: CASSSQQGDTQYF. The CDR3 nucleotides read TGTGCCAGCAGTTCCCAGCAGGGCGATACGCAGTATTTT.

This clonotype was observed a few times. This rearrangement joins TRBV4-2 to TRBJ2-1; no definite D call. Germline CDR1 reads LGHNA; CDR2 reads YNFKEQ. The CDR3 extends over 15 amino acids. V lost 0 bases to trimming and J lost 7 bases, with 13 bases between them. CDR3 coding DNA: TGTGCCAGCAGCCAAGATATGGCAGATGGGAATGAGCAGTTCTTC. Amino acids: CASSQDMADGNEQFF.

The V call is TRBV5-1, the J call TRBJ2-5; unclear D gene. Germline V CDR1 and CDR2: SGHRS, YFSETQ. CDR3 length: 13 residues. Trimming removed 1 base at V and 0 bases at J, with 4 bases between. CDR3 sequence: CASSLYDQETQYF. In DNA, the CDR3 is TGCGCCAGCAGCTTGTATGACCAAGAGACCCAGTACTTC.

This clonotype was observed at least ten times. V is TRBV4-3 and J is TRBJ2-1; TRBD1 matches 7 bases. V shed 0 bases, J shed 7 bases, and the junction held 3 bases outside the gene matches. This CDR3 is built from 14 residues. Germline V CDR1 and CDR2: LGHNA, YSLEER. Here the CDR3 reads CASSQDPQGNEQFF. CDR3 coding DNA: TGCGCCAGCAGCCAAGATCCACAGGGGAATGAGCAGTTCTTC.

About this clonotype itself: A much larger clone differs by one base, so this may be a read error. V usage is TRBV6-1 and J usage is TRBJ2-3; 7 bases fit TRBD1. The CDR3 sequence is 14 residues long. Germline loops: CDR1 MNHNS, CDR2 SASEGT. In DNA, the CDR3 is TGTGCCGTCCGGGACAGCGCTTCCACACATACGCAGTATTTT. It encodes CAVRDSASTHTQYF.

This clonotype was seen a handful of times. The gene calls are TRBV10-3 and TRBJ2-7; the D call may be TRBD1 or TRBD2 (5 bases each). This CDR3 is built from 17 residues. Germline V lookup: CDR1 ENHRY, CDR2 SYGVKD. Trimming took 0 bases from V and 1 from J, leaving 16 bases between them. The CDR3 sequence is CAISESSRGGQSYEQYF. The CDR3, as DNA: TGTGCCATCAGTGAGTCGTCCCGGGGCGGGCAATCCTACGAGCAGTACTTC.

This clonotype was recorded at least ten times. The chain joins TRBV4-1 to TRBJ2-7, with D uncertain. V lost 1 base to trimming and J lost 7 bases, with 5 bases between them. The CDR3 is 11 residues long. Germline assignment: CDR1 MGHRA and CDR2 YSYEKL. The CDR3 DNA is TGCGCCAGCAGCCAAGGACTTGAGCAGTACTTC. Amino acids: CASSQGLEQYF.

The chain is built from TRBV18 and TRBJ2-1; no definite D call. CDR3 size: 15 residues. The V end lost 3 bases, the J end lost 8 bases, and 17 bases lay between the germline ends. Per the germline V gene, CDR1 is KGHSH and CDR2 is LQKENI. The CDR3 nucleotides read TGTGCCAGCTCACCCCGCCAGGCAGCAGGCGATGAGCAGTTCTTC. It yields the protein CASSPRQAAGDEQFF.

The gene calls are TRBV7-9 and TRBJ2-7; TRBD2 matches 10 bases. The CDR3 length is 15 residues. Germline trimming cut 1 base from V and 11 bases from J; bases unmatched to any gene: 11. The V gene's germline CDR1 is SEHNR and CDR2 FQNEAQ (reference sequence). In DNA, the CDR3 is TGTGCCAGCAGCTTAGATACCGGGACTAGCGTCCCTGAGTACTTC. Its translation is CASSLDTGTSVPEYF.

Judged by abundance, this clonotype is medium-sized. The V gene is TRBV28, the J gene TRBJ2-7; possible D gene TRBD1, 5 bases. CDR3 length equals 12 residues. V was shortened by 6 bases and J by 4 bases, with 10 bases between the two germline ends. Germline CDR1 and CDR2: MDHEN and SYDVKM. CDR3 bases: TGTGCCAGCAGCCAACCAGGGTACGAGCAGTACTTC. Translation gives CASSQPGYEQYF.

The chain carries TRBV20-1 and TRBJ2-1, with D unresolved. The germline V and J ends were trimmed by 4 bases and 0 bases, with 13 bases remaining between them. CDR1 and CDR2 from the germline V gene are DFQATT and SNEGSKA (reference sequence). This CDR3 contains 15 residues. CDR3 in DNA: TGCAGTGCTACGCCCCACCAGAGCTCCTACAATGAGCAGTTCTTC. This encodes CSATPHQSSYNEQFF.

The V and J genes are TRBV12-3 or TRBV12-4 and TRBJ2-7; 7 nucleotides align to TRBD1. This CDR3 has 15 amino acids. The J segment lost 3 bases and the V segment lost 5 bases, leaving 10 bases of the junction unmatched. Here the CDR3 reads CASSDGDRGFYEQYF. In nucleotides, the CDR3 is TGTGCCAGCAGTGACGGGGACAGAGGCTTCTACGAGCAGTACTTC.

The chain employs TRBV5-1 and TRBJ2-3; D possibly uses TRBD1 or TRBD2 (5 bases each). Germline V gives CDR1 SGHRS, CDR2 YFSETQ. CDR3 length: 15 residues. Trimming took 3 bases from V and 2 from J, leaving 13 bases between them. CDR3: CASSSGRGNTDTQYF. DNA for the CDR3: TGCGCCAGCAGCTCGGGGCGAGGGAACACAGATACGCAGTATTTT.

This clonotype showed up many times. The rearrangement links TRBV10-3 to TRBJ1-2; tentative D call: TRBD1 (6 bases). The germline CDR1 and CDR2 sequences are ENHRY and SYGVKD. Trimming removed 6 bases at V and 5 bases at J, with 19 bases between. This CDR3 has 15 amino acids. CDR3 sequence reads: CAIRTTGSRGYGYTF. The CDR3 DNA follows: TGTGCCATCAGGACTACAGGGTCAAGGGGGTATGGCTACACCTTC.

The rearrangement uses TRBV6-2 or TRBV6-3 and TRBJ2-7; TRBD2 matches 7 bases. With V trimmed by 4 bases and J by 7 bases, 13 bases remained unmatched. The CDR3 length is 15 residues. CDR1 MNHEY and CDR2 SVGEGT come from the germline V gene. The CDR3 bases are TGTGCCAGCAGTTTCCAGCGGGAATATTACAATGAGCAGTACTTC. Its protein product is CASSFQREYYNEQYF.

CDR3 loop: CASSAPPTYEQYF. For the CDR3, the DNA is TGTGCCAGCAGCGCCCCGCCCACCTACGAGCAGTACTTC. The genes are TRBV7-9 and TRBJ2-7; D is undetermined. Per the germline V gene, CDR1 is SEHNR and CDR2 is FQNEAQ (reference sequence). With 5 bases removed from V and 2 bases from J, the gap between germline ends came to 10 bases. The CDR3 runs 13 residues.

A remark on this clonotype: A read error may account for a junction end that differs from germline. The rearrangement uses TRBV7-2 and TRBJ1-1; TRBD1 matches at 10 bases. The CDR3 has 13 residues. Germline CDR1 and CDR2: SGHTA and FQGNSA. The CDR3: CADEGQGNTKAFF. The DNA for the CDR3 is TGTGCCGATGAGGGACAGGGGAACACTAAAGCTTTCTTT.

The chain couples TRBV29-1 to TRBJ1-6, with TRBD1 matching over 8 bases. J lost 7 bases, V lost 1 base, and 3 bases had no gene match. Germline V gene data show CDR1 as SQVTM and CDR2 as ANQGSEA. The CDR3 loop spans 14 amino acids. The CDR3 bases are TGCAGCGTTGAAGCGGACAGGGCGAATTCACCCCTCCACTTT. Translation: CSVEADRANSPLHF.

This clonotype appeared many times. The genes are TRBV3-1 and TRBJ1-1; TRBD1 agrees at 8 bases. The V and J ends lost 6 bases and 10 bases, in that order; junction bases with no gene match: 7. Germline V gives CDR1 LGHDT, CDR2 YNNKEL (reference sequence). The CDR3 has 12 amino acids. DNA of the CDR3: TGTGCCAGCAGTCCCTACAGGGGGTCAGCTTTCTTT. It codes for CASSPYRGSAFF.

This clonotype was seen repeatedly, ten times or more. The CDR3 sequence is CASSLQSEDTQYF. The CDR3, as DNA: TGTGCCAGCAGCTTACAATCGGAAGATACGCAGTATTTT. This chain joins TRBV7-3 and TRBJ2-3; no firm D call. There are 13 residues in the CDR3. V lost 2 bases, J lost 5 bases, and 8 bases lay in between. In germline, CDR1 is SGHTA, CDR2 FQGTGA.

This clonotype showed up many times. The V gene is TRBV10-3, the J gene TRBJ2-3; D unresolved. Trimming removed 3 bases from V and 1 base from J, with 2 bases in between. This CDR3 is 12 amino acids long. From germline, CDR1 is ENHRY and CDR2 SYGVKD. CDR3 residues: CAISDRTDTQYF. In DNA form, the CDR3 reads TGTGCCATCAGTGACCGCACAGATACGCAGTATTTT.

In the case of this clonotype: A read error may account for a junction end that differs from germline. The V call is TRBV19, the J call TRBJ2-5; a weak D match, TRBD1 (6 bases). Looked up from germline, CDR1 is LNHDA and CDR2 is SQIVND (reference sequence). The CDR3 totals 14 residues. The CDR3 bases are TGTGCCAGTTCATCTCCAGGGGCTCAAGAGACCGAGTACTTC. It yields the protein CASSSPGAQETEYF.

To note about this clonotype: A much larger clone differs from this one at a single base, so this may be a read error. CDR3 protein: CASSQHRLAVREQYF. The CDR3 nucleotides read TGTGCCAGCAGCCAGCATAGGCTAGCGGTTCGCGAGCAGTACTTC. The chain uses TRBV28 and TRBJ2-7; TRBD2 matches 7 bases. This CDR3 contains 15 residues. Trimming cost V 6 bases and J 6 bases; bases outside gene matches: 14. The germline V gene has CDR1 MDHEN and CDR2 SYDVKM.

For this clonotype: The DNA is left out, because the CDR3 cannot be placed on it with certainty; the CDR3 is given as TCRdb lists it. The V and J genes are TRBV27 and TRBJ2-5; no DNA check was done on the table's D call, TRBD1. The CDR3 has 21 residues if both end residues are counted. Germline lookup yields CDR1 MNHEY and CDR2 SMNVEV (reference sequence). The CDR3 reads CASSSNQGRGGYTFGSGTQYF.

The chain employs TRBV7-2 and TRBJ2-7, with unresolved D. V shed 7 bases and J shed 2 bases, with 18 bases lying between them. This CDR3 spans 15 amino acids. Germline lookup yields CDR1 SGHTA and CDR2 FQGNSA. CDR3 DNA: TGTGCCAGCAACTCTACCCGGACCTACGCCTACGAGCAGTACTTC. As protein: CASNSTRTYAYEQYF.

This chain links TRBV20-1 with TRBJ2-5, with TRBD1 matching 8 bases. The germline V gene has CDR1 DFQATT and CDR2 SNEGSKA (reference sequence). The CDR3 covers 13 residues. The CDR3 DNA sequence: TGCGGGGGACGCAGGACAGGGAGAGAGACCCAGTACTTC. It yields the protein CGGRRTGRETQYF.

This clonotype has a count of ten or more. V usage is TRBV6-5 and J usage is TRBJ2-2; D is uncertain. This CDR3 spans 15 amino acids. Per germline, CDR1 MNHEY and CDR2 SVGAGI. V was pared by 0 bases and J by 1 base, with 6 bases between. CDR3 DNA sequence: TGTGCCAGCAGTTACTCAACCAGGAACACCGGGGAGCTGTTTTTT. This translates into CASSYSTRNTGELFF.

This clonotype showed up many times. V usage is TRBV6-5 and J usage is TRBJ2-1; either TRBD1 or TRBD2 may fit D (5 bases each). The CDR3 covers 15 residues. V lost 0 bases to trimming and J lost 4 bases, with 10 bases between them. Germline CDR1 and CDR2: MNHEY and SVGAGI. The chain's CDR3 is CASSYSGESYNEQFF. DNA for the CDR3: TGTGCCAGCAGTTACTCGGGGGAGAGTTACAATGAGCAGTTCTTC.

The J gene is TRBJ1-1, the V gene TRBV19, with 7 bases that match TRBD1. The CDR3 runs 13 residues. CDR1 is LNHDA, CDR2 SQIVND, per germline (reference sequence). V lost 7 bases and J lost 4; bases outside the gene matches: 6. The CDR3 nucleotides read TGTGCCAGTATAAATCCAGGGGGCACTGAAGCTTTCTTT. Amino acid sequence: CASINPGGTEAFF. The full variable domain, rest sourced from reference TRBV19 and TRBJ1-1, is DGGITQSPKYLFRKEGQNVTLSCEQNLNHDAMYWYRQDPGQGLRLIYYSQIVNDFQKGDIAEGYSVSREKKESFPLTVTSAQKNPTAFYLCASINPGGTEAFFGQGTRLTVV.